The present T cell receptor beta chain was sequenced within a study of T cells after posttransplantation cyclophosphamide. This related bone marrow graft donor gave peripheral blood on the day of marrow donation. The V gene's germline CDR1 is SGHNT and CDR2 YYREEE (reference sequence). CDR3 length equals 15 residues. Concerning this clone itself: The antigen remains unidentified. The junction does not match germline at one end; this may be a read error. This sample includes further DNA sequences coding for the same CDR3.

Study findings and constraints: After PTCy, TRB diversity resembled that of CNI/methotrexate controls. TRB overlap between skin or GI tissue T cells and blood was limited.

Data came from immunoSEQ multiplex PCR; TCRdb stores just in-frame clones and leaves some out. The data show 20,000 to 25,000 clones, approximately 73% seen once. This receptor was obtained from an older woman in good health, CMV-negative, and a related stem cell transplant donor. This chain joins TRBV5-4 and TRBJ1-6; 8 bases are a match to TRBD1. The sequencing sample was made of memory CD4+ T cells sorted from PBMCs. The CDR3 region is CASSLGTGYNSPLHF. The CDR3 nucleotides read TGTGCCAGCAGCTTGGGGACAGGGTACAATTCCCCCCTCCACTTT.